This TCR beta chain comes out of a study of cytomegalovirus exposure and HLA in healthy donors. This PCR relied on a set of 60 Vbeta primers and 13 Jbeta primers. Sequenced by immunoSEQ multiplex PCR; TCRdb stores in-frame clones only, minus some. Of roughly 190,000 clones listed, roughly 80% are singletons. Unmatched junction bases numbered 7, after V lost 0 bases and J lost 2 bases. Germline values: CDR1 PRHDT, CDR2 FYEKMQ (reference sequence). The CDR3 extends over 17 amino acids. The sample consisted of PBMCs. This TCR came from a young woman in good health and CMV-seronegative. The chain links TRBV13 to TRBJ2-3, with 8 positions matching TRBD2. DNA for the CDR3: TGTGCCAGCAGCTTAGGTAGTCTAGCGGGCGCCACAGATACGCAGTATTTT. It specifies CASSLGSLAGATDTQYF.